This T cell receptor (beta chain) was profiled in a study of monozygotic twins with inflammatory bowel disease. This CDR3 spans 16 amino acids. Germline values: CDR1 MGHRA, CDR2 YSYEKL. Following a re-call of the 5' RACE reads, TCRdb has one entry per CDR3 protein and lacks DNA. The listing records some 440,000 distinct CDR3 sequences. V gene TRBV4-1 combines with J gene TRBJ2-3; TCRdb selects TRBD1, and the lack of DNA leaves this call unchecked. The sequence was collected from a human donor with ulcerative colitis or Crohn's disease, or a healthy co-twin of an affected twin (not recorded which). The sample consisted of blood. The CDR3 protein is CASSPWGGGIADTQYF.